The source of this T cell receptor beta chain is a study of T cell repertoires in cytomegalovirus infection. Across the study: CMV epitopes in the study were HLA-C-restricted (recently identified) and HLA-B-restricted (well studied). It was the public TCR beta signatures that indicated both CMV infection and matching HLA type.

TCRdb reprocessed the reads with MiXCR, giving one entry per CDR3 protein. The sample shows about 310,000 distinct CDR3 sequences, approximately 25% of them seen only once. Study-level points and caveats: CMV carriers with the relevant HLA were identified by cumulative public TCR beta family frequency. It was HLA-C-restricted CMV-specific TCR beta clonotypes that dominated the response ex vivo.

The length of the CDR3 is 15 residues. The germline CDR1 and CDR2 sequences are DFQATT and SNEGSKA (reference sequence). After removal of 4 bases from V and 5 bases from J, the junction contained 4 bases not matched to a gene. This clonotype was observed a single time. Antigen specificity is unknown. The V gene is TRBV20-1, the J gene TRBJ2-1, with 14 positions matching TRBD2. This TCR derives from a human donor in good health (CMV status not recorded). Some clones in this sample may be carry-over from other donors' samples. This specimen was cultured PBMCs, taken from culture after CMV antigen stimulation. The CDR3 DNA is TGCAGTGCTATCCAGACTAGCGGGAGGGACAATGAGCAGTTCTTC. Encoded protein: CSAIQTSGRDNEQFF.